This T cell receptor (beta chain) was sequenced in a study of CXCR3-negative and CXCR3-positive naive CD8 T cells. Germline V CDR1 and CDR2: SEHNR, FQNEAQ (reference sequence). This CDR3 has 13 amino acids. In preparing the TRB cDNA libraries, 5' RACE with UMI labels was used. TCRdb re-called the 5' RACE reads; one entry per CDR3 protein, DNA not given. The record lists some 39,000 distinct CDR3 sequences, of which the ten most abundant hold more than 1.5%. This rearrangement joins TRBV7-9 to TRBJ2-1. Sample: naive CXCR3- CD8+ T cells from blood. Stated subset: CD45RO-CCR7+CD27+CD95- naive CD8+ T cells lacking CXCR3 (TNR3-). The TCR originated in a human donor in good health. Some clones in this sample may be carry-over from other donors' samples. The CDR3 sequence is CASSAVSSNEQFF.